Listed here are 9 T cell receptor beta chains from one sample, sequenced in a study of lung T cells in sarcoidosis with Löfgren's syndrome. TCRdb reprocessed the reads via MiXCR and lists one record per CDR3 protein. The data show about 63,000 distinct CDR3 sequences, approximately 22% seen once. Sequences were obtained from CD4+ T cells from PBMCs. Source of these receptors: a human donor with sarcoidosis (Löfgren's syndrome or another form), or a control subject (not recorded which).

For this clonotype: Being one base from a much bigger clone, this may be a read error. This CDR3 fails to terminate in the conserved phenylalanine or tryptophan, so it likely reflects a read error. CDR3 DNA sequence: TGCGCCAGCAGCCAAGAGCCCCAAACCGGGGGGAACACTGAAGCTTTCCTT. It specifies CASSQEPQTGGNTEAFL. The chain carries TRBV4-1 and TRBJ1-1, with a tentative D call TRBD1 (5 bases). Germline lookup yields CDR1 MGHRA and CDR2 YSYEKL. This CDR3 spans 17 amino acids. The germline V and J ends were trimmed by 0 bases and 1 base, with 15 bases remaining between them.

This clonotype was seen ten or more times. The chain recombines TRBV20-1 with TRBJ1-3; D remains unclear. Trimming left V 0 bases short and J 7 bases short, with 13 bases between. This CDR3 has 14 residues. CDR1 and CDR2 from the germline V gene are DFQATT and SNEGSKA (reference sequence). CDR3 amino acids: CSAREGRLPNTIYF. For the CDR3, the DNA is TGCAGTGCTAGAGAGGGCAGACTCCCTAACACCATATATTTT.

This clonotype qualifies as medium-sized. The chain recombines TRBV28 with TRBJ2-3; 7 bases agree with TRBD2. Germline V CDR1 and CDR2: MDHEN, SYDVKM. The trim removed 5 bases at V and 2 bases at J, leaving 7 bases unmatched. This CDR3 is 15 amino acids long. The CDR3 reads CASSQPGLTTDTQYF. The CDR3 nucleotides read TGTGCCAGCAGTCAACCGGGACTAACCACAGATACGCAGTATTTT.

CDR3 DNA sequence: TGTGCCAGCAGCGTGGGTCAGGGGGTCTACGAGCAGTACTTC. Translating gives CASSVGQGVYEQYF. This rearrangement joins TRBV9 to TRBJ2-7, with TRBD1 identical over 7 bases. J was trimmed by 3 bases and V by 2 bases; bases with no gene match: 5. CDR1 and CDR2 from the germline V gene are SGDLS and YYNGEE. This CDR3 region has 14 residues.

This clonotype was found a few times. The CDR3 DNA reads as TGCAGTGCTAGTAGACAACTCACTGAAGCTTTCTTT. As protein: CSASRQLTEAFF. The chain joins TRBV20-1 to TRBJ1-1; no clear D. The V gene lost 3 bases and the J gene lost 4 bases, with 9 bases spanning the gap. The germline CDR1 and CDR2 sequences are DFQATT and SNEGSKA (reference sequence). There are 12 residues in the CDR3.

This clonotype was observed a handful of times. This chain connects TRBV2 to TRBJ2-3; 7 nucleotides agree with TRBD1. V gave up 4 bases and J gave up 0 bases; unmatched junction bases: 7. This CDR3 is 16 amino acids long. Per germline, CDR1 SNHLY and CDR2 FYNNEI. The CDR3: CASSAQDRFSTDTQYF. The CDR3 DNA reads TGTGCCAGCAGTGCCCAGGACAGGTTTAGCACAGATACGCAGTATTTT.

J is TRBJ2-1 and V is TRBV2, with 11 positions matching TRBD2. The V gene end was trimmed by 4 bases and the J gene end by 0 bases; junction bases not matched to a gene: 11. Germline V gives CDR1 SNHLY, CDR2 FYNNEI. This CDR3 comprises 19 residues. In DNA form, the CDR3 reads TGTGCCAGCAGTGGACGGGCTAGCGGGGGGCCGAGCTCCTACAATGAGCAGTTCTTC. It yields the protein CASSGRASGGPSSYNEQFF.

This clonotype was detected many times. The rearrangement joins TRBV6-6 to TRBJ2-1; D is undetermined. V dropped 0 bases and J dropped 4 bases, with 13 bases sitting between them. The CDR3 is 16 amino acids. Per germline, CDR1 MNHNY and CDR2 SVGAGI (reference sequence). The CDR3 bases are TGTGCCAGCAGTTACTCGAGGCAGGCGCAATACAATGAGCAGTTCTTC. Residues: CASSYSRQAQYNEQFF.

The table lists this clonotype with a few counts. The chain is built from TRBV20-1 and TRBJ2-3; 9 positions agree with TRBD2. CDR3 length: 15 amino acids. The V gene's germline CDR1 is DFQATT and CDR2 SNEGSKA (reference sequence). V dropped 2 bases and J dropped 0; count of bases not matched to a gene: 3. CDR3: CSARRAGGSTDTQYF. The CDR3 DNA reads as TGCAGTGCTAGAAGAGCGGGAGGAAGCACAGATACGCAGTATTTT.